A selection of T cell receptor beta chains follows, all from one sample in a study of radiotherapy plus CTLA-4 blockade in lung cancer. The assay was immunoSEQ multiplex PCR, and TCRdb's table has in-frame clones only and misses some. This table has fewer than 95,000 clones, 83% appearing once. Sequenced here: peripheral blood, sampled from a patient treated with radiotherapy plus ipilimumab. The receptors stem from a human donor with non-small cell lung cancer who had stable disease on radiotherapy plus ipilimumab. Each CDR3 is given without its conserved first and last residue.

v_call | cdr3_aa
TRBV10-3 | AISGGHQETQY
TRBV13 | ASSQSTGKDQETQY
TRBV5-4 | ASSSGLGGGTDTQY
TRBV6-6 | ASSPTSRAYEQY
TRBV11-1 | ASSLEPGRVF
TRBV9 | ASSVGRGQETQY
TRBV5-1 | ASSLGTGGRTDTQY
TRBV18 | ASSPQGRMQKLF
TRBV10-1 | ASSPQPLLAGGYNEQF
TRBV27 | ASSLFGQDLYEQY
TRBV15 | ATSVQSSLAGGGADTQY
TRBV27 | ASSLWGGRANF